One sample yielded the 7 T cell receptor beta chains listed below, sequenced in a study of pediatric ulcerative colitis. The method was immunoSEQ multiplex PCR; TCRdb's version includes in-frame clones alone and lacks a portion of them. The table has around 68,000 clones, 77% seen once. Material: blood. These receptor sequences come from a boy younger than 18 with moderate ulcerative colitis.

The chain has TRBV30 and TRBJ2-7; D remains unclear. The germline gives CDR1 GTSNPN, CDR2 SVGIG (reference sequence). The CDR3 has 11 amino acids. Deletions cut 4 bases from V and 3 bases from J, with 7 bases between. The CDR3 spells CAWISLYEQYF. CDR3 nucleotides: TGTGCCTGGATTTCGCTCTACGAGCAGTACTTC.

This clone was counted between two and nine times. Here the CDR3 DNA reads TGTGCCAGCCAAGGATTTAACACTGAAGCTTTCTTT. This translates into CASQGFNTEAFF. The V and J genes are TRBV6-5 and TRBJ1-1; D is unclear. CDR1 is MNHEY and CDR2 is SVGAGI in the germline V gene. This CDR3 comprises 12 residues. Trimming took off 8 bases at V and 2 bases at J, with 9 bases between the two ends.

The chain couples TRBV5-1 to TRBJ1-6, with 9 positions matching TRBD1. Per germline, CDR1 SGHRS and CDR2 YFSETQ. This CDR3 comprises 15 residues. V gave up 3 bases and J gave up 5 bases; unmatched junction bases: 3. CDR3 DNA: TGCGCCAGCAGCTGGGACAGGGCTAATAATTCACCCCTCCACTTT. Protein: CASSWDRANNSPLHF.

The chain recombines TRBV27 with TRBJ2-3; D call uncertain. V lost 0 bases and J lost 1, with 8 bases in between. The CDR3 is 15 amino acids. CDR1 and CDR2 (germline): MNHEY, SMNVEV (reference sequence). The DNA for the CDR3 is TGTGCCAGCAGTTTATCGGCCTCGGGCACAGATACGCAGTATTTT. This codes for CASSLSASGTDTQYF.

The table lists this clone with a few counts. The V gene is TRBV29-1, the J gene TRBJ1-5, with D perhaps matching TRBD1 (6 bases). Trimming took off 6 bases at V and 0 bases at J, with 12 bases between the two ends. The length of the CDR3 is 14 residues. Germline V gene sequence: CDR1 SQVTM, CDR2 ANQGSEA. CDR3 DNA sequence: TGCAGCGTGGCTGGACAGAATAGCAATCAGCCCCAGCATTTT. Its protein is CSVAGQNSNQPQHF.

This chain uses TRBV16 with TRBJ1-2; no clear D. Trimming shortened V by 4 bases and J by 4 bases, and 19 bases separated the two germline ends. This CDR3 has 16 residues. From germline, CDR1 is KGHSY and CDR2 FQNENV. The DNA of the CDR3 is TGTGCCAGCAGCCCAAATCAGGCAGAACTGACCTATGGCTACACCTTC. The encoded protein is CASSPNQAELTYGYTF.

Written as DNA, the CDR3 is TGTGCCAGCAGCCCCGGACTAGGCTCCTACGAGCAGTACTTC. Residues: CASSPGLGSYEQYF. The chain combines TRBV6-5 with TRBJ2-7; 7 bases are a match to TRBD2. The CDR3 consists of 14 residues. Germline V CDR1 and CDR2: MNHEY, SVGAGI. Losses at the gene ends were 6 bases for V and 0 bases for J; bases not matched to a gene: 5.